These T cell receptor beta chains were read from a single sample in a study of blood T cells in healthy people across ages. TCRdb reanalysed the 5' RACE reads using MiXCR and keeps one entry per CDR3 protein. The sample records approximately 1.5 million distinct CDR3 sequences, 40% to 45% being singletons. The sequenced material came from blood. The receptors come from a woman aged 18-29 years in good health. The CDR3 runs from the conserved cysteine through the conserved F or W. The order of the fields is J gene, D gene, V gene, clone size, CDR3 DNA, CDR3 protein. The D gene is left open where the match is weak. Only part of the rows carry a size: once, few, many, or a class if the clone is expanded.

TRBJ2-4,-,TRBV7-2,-,TGTGCCAGCAGCTTAGTACCCACAGGGCACCAAAACATTCAGTACTTC,CASSLVPTGHQNIQYF
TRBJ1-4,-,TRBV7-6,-,TGTGCCAGCAGCTCCTTCGGGAACCGGGCTAATGAAAAACTGTTTTTT,CASSSFGNRANEKLFF
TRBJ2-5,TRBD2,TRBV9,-,TGTGCCAGCAGCGCATTTAGCGGGGAGGCCCAGTACTTC,CASSAFSGEAQYF
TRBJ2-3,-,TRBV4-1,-,TGCGCCAGCAGCCAATTACAGGCCAGCACAGATACGCAGTATTTT,CASSQLQASTDTQYF
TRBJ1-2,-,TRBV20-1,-,TGCAGTGCCCCCTACTGGGGGGAGAAAAGTGGCTACACCTTC,CSAPYWGEKSGYTF
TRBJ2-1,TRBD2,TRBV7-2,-,TGTGCCAGCAGCATTCTAGCGGGGGGGCCTAATGAGCAGTTCTTC,CASSILAGGPNEQFF
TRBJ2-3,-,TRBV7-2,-,TGTGCCAGCAGCTCCTCGCGGAGGGCAGGGACAGATACGCAGTATTTT,CASSSSRRAGTDTQYF
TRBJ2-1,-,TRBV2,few,TGTGCCAGCAGCCCCCTCGGGGACTGTGAGCAGTTCTTC,CASSPLGDCEQFF
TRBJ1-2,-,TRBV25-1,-,TGTGCCAGCAGTCTCGGTGGGAAGGGAGTAAGTGGCTACACCTTC,CASSLGGKGVSGYTF
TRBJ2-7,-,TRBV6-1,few,TGTGCCAGCACCTGGACGGGGAGATTTGACGAGCAGTACTTC,CASTWTGRFDEQYF
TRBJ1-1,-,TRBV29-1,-,TGCAGCGTTGCCAGACAGAACACTGAAGCTTTCTTT,CSVARQNTEAFF
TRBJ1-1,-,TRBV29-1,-,TGCAGCGTTGGAAAAAGAGACACTTCGATTTTCTTT,CSVGKRDTSIFF
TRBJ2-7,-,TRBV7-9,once,TGTGCCAGCATCCGACAGAATGAGCGGTACTTC,CASIRQNERYF
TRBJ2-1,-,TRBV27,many,TGTGCCAGCAGCTTCCGGGGCTCCTACAATGAGCAGTTCTTC,CASSFRGSYNEQFF
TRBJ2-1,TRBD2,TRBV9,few,TGTGCCAGCAGCGGCTCCTACAGCGGGGGGGTCTTCAATGAGCAGTTCTTC,CASSGSYSGGVFNEQFF
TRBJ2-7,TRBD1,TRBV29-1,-,TGCAGCGTTGCGACGAGGACAGGGGGTAGGAACGAGCAGTACTTC,CSVATRTGGRNEQYF
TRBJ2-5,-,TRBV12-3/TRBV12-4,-,TGTGCCAGCAGCGAAACCGAGACTAGAGATAATGAGCAGTACTTC,CASSETETRDNEQYF
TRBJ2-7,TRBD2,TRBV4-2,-,TGTGCCAGCAGCCGTACGGGACTAGCGGGGGGGCGGAGCTCCTACGAGCAGTACTTC,CASSRTGLAGGRSSYEQYF
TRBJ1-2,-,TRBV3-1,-,TGTGCCAGCAGCCAAGGTGCGGCCGGGTACAACTATGGCTACACCTTC,CASSQGAAGYNYGYTF
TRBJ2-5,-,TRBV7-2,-,TGTGCCAGCAGCTTAGCAACGCAGACCCAGTACTTC,CASSLATQTQYF
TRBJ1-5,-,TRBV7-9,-,TGTGCCAGCAGCTTAGCCAGGGTTGGTAGCAATCAGCCCCAGCATTTT,CASSLARVGSNQPQHF
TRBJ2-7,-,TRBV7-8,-,TGTGCCACTAGAGGCAGGGGCTATGAGCAGTACTTC,CATRGRGYEQYF